This T cell receptor (beta chain) was retrieved from a study of beta chain features in type 1 diabetes. Germline V gene lookup returns CDR1 MDHEN and CDR2 SYDVKM. V trimming: 8 bases; J trimming: 0 bases; junction bases outside the gene matches: 4. The CDR3 loop spans 14 amino acids. This clone was found a few times. Antigen specificity is unknown. Points from the study as a whole: Naive, central memory and Treg TCRB repertoires seemed to resemble each other more closely in patients than they did in healthy donors. For Type 1 diabetes patients, all four CD4+ subsets carried TCRB CDR3s that were moderately but significantly shorter.

Expressed TCRB transcripts were sequenced after all isolated RNA was converted to cDNA. Here immunoSEQ multiplex PCR was the method, and the copy in TCRdb shows in-frame clones only, minus some. The table records roughly 240,000 clones, 20% to 25% of them present only once. This TCR came from a woman aged 25 to 39 with type 1 diabetes. Sequenced sample: naive CD4+ T cells from blood. The chain has TRBV28 and TRBJ2-1, with 7 bases that match TRBD2. The CDR3 is CASSSGTSYNEQFF. The DNA of the CDR3 is TGTGCCAGCTCAAGCGGGACCTCCTACAATGAGCAGTTCTTC.